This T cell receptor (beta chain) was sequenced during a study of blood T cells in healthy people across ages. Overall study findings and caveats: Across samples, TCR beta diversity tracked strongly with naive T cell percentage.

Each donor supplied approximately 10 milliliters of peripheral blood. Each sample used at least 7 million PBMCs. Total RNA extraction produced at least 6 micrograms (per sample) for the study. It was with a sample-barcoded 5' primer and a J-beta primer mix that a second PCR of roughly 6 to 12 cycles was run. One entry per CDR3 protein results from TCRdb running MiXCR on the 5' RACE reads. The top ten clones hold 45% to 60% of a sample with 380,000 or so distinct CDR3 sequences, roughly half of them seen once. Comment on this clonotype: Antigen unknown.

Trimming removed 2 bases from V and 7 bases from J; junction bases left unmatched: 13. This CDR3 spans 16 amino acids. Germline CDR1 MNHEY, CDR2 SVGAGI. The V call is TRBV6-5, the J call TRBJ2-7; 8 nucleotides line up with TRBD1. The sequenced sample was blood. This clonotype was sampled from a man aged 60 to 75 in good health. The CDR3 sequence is CASSYGRGHSYNEQYF. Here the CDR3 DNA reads TGTGCCAGCAGTTACGGCAGGGGGCACTCCTACAATGAGCAGTACTTC.